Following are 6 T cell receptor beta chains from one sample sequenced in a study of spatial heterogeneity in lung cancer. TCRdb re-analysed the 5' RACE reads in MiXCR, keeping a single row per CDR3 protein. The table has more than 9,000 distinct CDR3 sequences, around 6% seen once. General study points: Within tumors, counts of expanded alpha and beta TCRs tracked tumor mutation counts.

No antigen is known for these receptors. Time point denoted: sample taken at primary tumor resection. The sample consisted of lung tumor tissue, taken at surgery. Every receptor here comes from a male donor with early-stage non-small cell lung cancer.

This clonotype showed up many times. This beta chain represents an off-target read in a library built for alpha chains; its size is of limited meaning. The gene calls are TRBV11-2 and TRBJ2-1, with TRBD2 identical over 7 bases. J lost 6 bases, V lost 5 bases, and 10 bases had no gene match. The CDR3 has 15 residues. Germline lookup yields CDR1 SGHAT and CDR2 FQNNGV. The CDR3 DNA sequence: TGTGCCAGCAGCCTCCAATTAGCGGGCTCCAATGAGCAGTTCTTC. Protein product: CASSLQLAGSNEQFF. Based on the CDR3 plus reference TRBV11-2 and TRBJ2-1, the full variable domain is EAGVAQSPRYKIIEKRQSVAFWCNPISGHATLYWYQQILGQGPKLLIQFQNNGVVDDSQLPKDRFSAERLKGVDSTLKIQPAKLEDSAVYLCASSLQLAGSNEQFFGPGTRLTVL.

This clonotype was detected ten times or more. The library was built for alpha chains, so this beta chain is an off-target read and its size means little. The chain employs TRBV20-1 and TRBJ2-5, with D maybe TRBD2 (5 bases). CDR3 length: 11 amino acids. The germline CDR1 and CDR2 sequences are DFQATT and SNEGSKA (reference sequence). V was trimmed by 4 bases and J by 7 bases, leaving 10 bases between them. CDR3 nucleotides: TGCAGTGCTATATTACGGGGGACCCAGTACTTC. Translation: CSAILRGTQYF.

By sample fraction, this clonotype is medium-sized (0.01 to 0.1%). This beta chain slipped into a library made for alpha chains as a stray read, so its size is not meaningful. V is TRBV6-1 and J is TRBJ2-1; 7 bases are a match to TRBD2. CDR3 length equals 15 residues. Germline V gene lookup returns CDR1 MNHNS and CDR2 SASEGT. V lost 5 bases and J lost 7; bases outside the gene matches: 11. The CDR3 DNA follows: TGTGCCAGCAGTCCGAGGGAGGGTCGGAATAATGAGCAGTTCTTC. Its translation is CASSPREGRNNEQFF.

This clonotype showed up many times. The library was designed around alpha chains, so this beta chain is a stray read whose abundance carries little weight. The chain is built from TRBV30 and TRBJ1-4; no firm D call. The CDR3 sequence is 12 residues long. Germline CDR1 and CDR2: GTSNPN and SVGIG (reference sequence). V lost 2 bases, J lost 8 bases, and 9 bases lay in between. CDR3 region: CAWSPLGEKLFF. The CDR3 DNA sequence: TGTGCCTGGAGTCCCCTCGGAGAAAAACTGTTTTTT.

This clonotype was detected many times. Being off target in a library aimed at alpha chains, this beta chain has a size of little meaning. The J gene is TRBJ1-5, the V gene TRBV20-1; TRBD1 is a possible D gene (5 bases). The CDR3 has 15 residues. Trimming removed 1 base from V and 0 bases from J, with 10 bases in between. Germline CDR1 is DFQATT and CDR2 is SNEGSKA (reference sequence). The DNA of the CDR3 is TGCAGTGCTAGAGTGGGGCAGCTTAGCAATCAGCCCCAGCATTTT. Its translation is CSARVGQLSNQPQHF.

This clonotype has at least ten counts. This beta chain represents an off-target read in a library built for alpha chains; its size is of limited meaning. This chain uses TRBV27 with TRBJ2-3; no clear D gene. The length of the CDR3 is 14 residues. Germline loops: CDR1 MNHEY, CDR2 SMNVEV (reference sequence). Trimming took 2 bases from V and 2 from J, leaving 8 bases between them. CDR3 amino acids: CASSLAMSTDTQYF. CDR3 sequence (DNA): TGTGCCAGCAGTTTAGCCATGTCCACAGATACGCAGTATTTT.